This record looks at one T cell receptor beta chain sequence and its context. The clone's antigen remains unknown. No base qualities exist here, and no much larger clone lies one base off it. This specimen's treatment or condition label, per the study, means: randomized to nivolumab then ipilimumab (arm A) or the reverse (arm B). No trial patient had received prior DNA-damaging chemotherapy. A FACS Aria II flow cytometer was used to sort live CD3+CD8+ cells that were negative for CD19 and CD56 from thawed PBMCs. CheckMate 064, a randomized, open-label phase II trial of sequential checkpoint blockade, was the source of the samples, all of which came from patients with melanoma. Peripheral blood mononuclear cells were obtained through leukapheresis, purified using Ficoll-Paque, and frozen in human serum containing approximately 11% DMSO. Right after sorting, the blood CD3+CD8+ cells were verified to be >98% pure, and DNA extraction followed.

This sample is part of a study of sequential checkpoint blockade in melanoma (dated by TCRdb to the late 2010s). For context, the study as a whole: Using 1:1 randomization, the trial assigned patients either to first-line nivolumab followed by ipilimumab (arm A) or to ipilimumab followed by nivolumab (arm B). Maintenance nivolumab came after each of the two trial sequences. Results and caveats for the whole study, not just this receptor: Larger, independent patient cohorts are needed to validate the response-prediction model that combines TCR metrics and mutation burden.

Trimming removed 0 bases from V and 6 bases from J; the gene matches leave 19 bases unexplained. Reading from cysteine to phenylalanine, the CDR3 counts 19 amino acids. The retained sequence is limited to the CDR3, 57 bases, with the frame set at the first base. CDR1 and CDR2 were assigned from the germline V gene (reference sequence) as LNHDA and SQIVND. The immunoSEQ Assay was used to immunosequence TCRbeta CDR3 regions from genomic DNA. Genomic DNA was amplified by bias-controlled multiplex PCR before high-throughput sequencing. From the authors' description of their analysis: To quantify the absolute abundance of each unique TCRbeta CDR3 region, the sequences were collapsed and filtered. Clonality, defined as 1 minus Pielou's evenness, was calculated using only productive rearrangements. A previously published method was used to identify clones whose frequencies were significantly greater in on-treatment samples than in baseline samples. TCRdb holds this immuneACCESS table with in-frame rearrangements only. Some clones are missing; in checked studies, unresolved V genes explain under half, and the rest has no known cause. That table supplies the V and J calls and clone size; D and trimming were determined from the DNA. For this sample there are about 3,400 clones; about three fifths appear just once. Of the sample, 20% to 25% is held by the ten largest clones.

The receptor was derived from a human donor with melanoma. The sequencing here drew on CD8+ T cells sorted from blood (inferred from file names), taken from a patient given nivolumab and ipilimumab in sequence. The V and J genes are TRBV19 and TRBJ1-1, and 7 junctional nucleotides match TRBD1. The CDR3 region: CASSIEFLEGGPGVPEAFF. The sequenced DNA: TGTGCCAGTAGTATAGAATTCTTAGAAGGGGGCCCGGGTGTACCTGAAGCTTTCTTT.